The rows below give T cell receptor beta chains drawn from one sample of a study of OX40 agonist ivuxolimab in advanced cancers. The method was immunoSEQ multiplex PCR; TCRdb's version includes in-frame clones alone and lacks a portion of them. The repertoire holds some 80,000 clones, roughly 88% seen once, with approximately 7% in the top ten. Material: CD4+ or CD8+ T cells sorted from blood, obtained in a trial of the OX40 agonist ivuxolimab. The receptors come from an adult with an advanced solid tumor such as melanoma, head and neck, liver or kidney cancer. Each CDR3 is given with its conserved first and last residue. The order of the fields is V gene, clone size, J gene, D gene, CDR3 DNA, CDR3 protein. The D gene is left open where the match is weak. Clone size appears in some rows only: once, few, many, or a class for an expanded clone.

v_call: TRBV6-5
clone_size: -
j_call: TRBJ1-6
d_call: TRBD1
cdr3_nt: TGTGCCAGCGGTGAGGGACAGGTTTATTCACCCCTCCACTTT
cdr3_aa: CASGEGQVYSPLHF

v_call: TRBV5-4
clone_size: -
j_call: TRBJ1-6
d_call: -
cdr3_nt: TGTGCCAGCAGCTTGTTTGGGGAGGTCGCTTCACCCCTCCACTTT
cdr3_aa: CASSLFGEVASPLHF

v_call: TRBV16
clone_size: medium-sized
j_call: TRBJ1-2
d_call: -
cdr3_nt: TGTGCCAGCAGCCAATCGCGCCAGACCCCCTATGGCTACACCTTC
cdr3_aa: CASSQSRQTPYGYTF

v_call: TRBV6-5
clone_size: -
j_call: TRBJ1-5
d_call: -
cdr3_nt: TGTGCCAGCAAGGGGGGGCGAGATCAGCCCCAGCATTTT
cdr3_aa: CASKGGRDQPQHF

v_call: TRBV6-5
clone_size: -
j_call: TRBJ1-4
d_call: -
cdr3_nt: TGTGCCAGCAGTTACACCCCCGATGAAAAACTGTTTTTT
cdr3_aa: CASSYTPDEKLFF

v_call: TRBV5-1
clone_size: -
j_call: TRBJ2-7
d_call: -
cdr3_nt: TGCGCCAGCAATAGGGACACCAACTCCTACGAGCAGTACTTC
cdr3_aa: CASNRDTNSYEQYF

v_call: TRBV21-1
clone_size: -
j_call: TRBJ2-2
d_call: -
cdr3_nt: TGTGCCAAAAAACTAGCGGGAGCGGCAACGAACACCGGGGAGCTGTTTTTT
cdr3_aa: CAKKLAGAATNTGELFF

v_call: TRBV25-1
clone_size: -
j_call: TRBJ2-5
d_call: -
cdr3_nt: TGTGCCAGCAGTGATGGAGGAGGGGGGTGGGGTCAAGAGACCCAGTACTTC
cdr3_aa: CASSDGGGGWGQETQYF

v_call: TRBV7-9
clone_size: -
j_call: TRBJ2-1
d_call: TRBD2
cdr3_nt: TGTGCCAGCAGCTCTAGCGGGGGGCTTGGCGGGTTCTTC
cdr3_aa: CASSSSGGLGGFF

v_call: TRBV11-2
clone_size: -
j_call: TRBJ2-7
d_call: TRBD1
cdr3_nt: TGTGCCAGCAGCCCCGGAACGACAGGGTTTACCTACGAGCAGTACTTC
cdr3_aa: CASSPGTTGFTYEQYF

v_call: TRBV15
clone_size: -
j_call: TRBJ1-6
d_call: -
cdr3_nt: TGTGCCACCAGCAGAGGGGGCGGAGCTGTGGACAAGAATTCACCCCTCCACTTT
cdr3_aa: CATSRGGGAVDKNSPLHF

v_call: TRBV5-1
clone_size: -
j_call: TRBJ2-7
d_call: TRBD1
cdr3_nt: TGCGCCAGCAGCCCCGGGACAGGGGGAAACGAGCAGTACTTC
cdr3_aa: CASSPGTGGNEQYF

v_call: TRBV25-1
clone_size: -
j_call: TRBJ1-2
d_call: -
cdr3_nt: TGTGCCAGCAGTAAATTGACAGCTAACTATGGCTACACCTTC
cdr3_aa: CASSKLTANYGYTF

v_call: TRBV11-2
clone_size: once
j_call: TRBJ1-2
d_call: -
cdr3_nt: TGTGCCAGCAGCGGACGGGGAGCCTATGGCTACACCTTC
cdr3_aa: CASSGRGAYGYTF

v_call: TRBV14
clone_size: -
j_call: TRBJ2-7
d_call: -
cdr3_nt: TGTGCCAGCAGCCGACAGTTTGGCGGCTCCTACGAGCAGTACTTC
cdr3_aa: CASSRQFGGSYEQYF

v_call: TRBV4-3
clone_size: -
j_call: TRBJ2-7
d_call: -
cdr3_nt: TGCGCCAGCAGCCAAGGCGTCGGACTTCCCTACGAGCAGTACTTC
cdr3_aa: CASSQGVGLPYEQYF